The 31 T cell receptor beta chains below all came from one sample that was sequenced in a study of neurological immune-mediated disorders. In TCRdb, the 5' RACE reads were re-called with MiXCR into one record per CDR3 protein. There are about 45,000 distinct CDR3 sequences in the sample; roughly 12% occur only once, and roughly an eighth lies in the top ten. Time point in this sample: longitudinal time-point 3. The sequencing input was PBMCs. These receptors originate from a man aged 25-45 years in good health.

Many counts were recorded for this clonotype. V gene TRBV11-2 combines with J gene TRBJ2-7; D remains unclear. Germline V gene sequence: CDR1 SGHAT, CDR2 FQNNGV. Trimming took off 3 bases at V and 3 bases at J, with 6 bases between the two ends. This CDR3 comprises 12 residues. DNA for the CDR3: TGTGCCAGCAGCTTCCTGGGCTACGAGCAGTACTTC. Translation: CASSFLGYEQYF. Complete variable domain (other parts from reference TRBV11-2 and TRBJ2-7): EAGVAQSPRYKIIEKRQSVAFWCNPISGHATLYWYQQILGQGPKLLIQFQNNGVVDDSQLPKDRFSAERLKGVDSTLKIQPAKLEDSAVYLCASSFLGYEQYFGPGTRLTVT.

This clonotype was recorded a few times. V is TRBV6-1 and J is TRBJ2-1; D call uncertain. V gave up 6 bases and J gave up 0 bases, with 9 bases separating them. Germline V gene lookup returns CDR1 MNHNS and CDR2 SASEGT. The CDR3 contains 14 residues. This CDR3 is CASSFRSSYNEQFF. The DNA of the CDR3 is TGTGCCAGCAGCTTCAGGAGCTCCTACAATGAGCAGTTCTTC.

There are many counts of this clonotype. The V gene is TRBV24-1, the J gene TRBJ2-1, with 8 bases matching TRBD2. Trimming cost V 0 bases and J 2 bases; bases outside gene matches: 11. Germline V gene data show CDR1 as KGHDR and CDR2 as SFDVKD. CDR3 size: 19 residues. CDR3: CATSDLQVSASGPYNEQFF. DNA of the CDR3: TGTGCCACCAGTGATTTGCAAGTTTCGGCTAGCGGGCCCTACAATGAGCAGTTCTTC.

This clonotype was seen ten or more times. The V call is TRBV5-1, the J call TRBJ1-3; D is perhaps TRBD1 (5 bases). The CDR3 sequence is 14 residues long. CDR1 is SGHRS, CDR2 YFSETQ, per germline. Trimming removed 0 bases from V and 2 bases from J, with 6 bases in between. The CDR3 loop is CASSLGGTGNTIYF. CDR3 bases: TGCGCCAGCAGCTTGGGGGGGACTGGAAACACCATATATTTT.

This clonotype was picked up many times. The chain links TRBV7-9 to TRBJ2-1; 12 positions agree with TRBD2. The CDR3 contains 16 residues. After removal of 5 bases from V and 4 bases from J, the junction contained 6 bases not matched to a gene. Germline values: CDR1 SEHNR, CDR2 FQNEAQ (reference sequence). The CDR3 sequence is CASSRWTSGIYNEQFF. The CDR3 coding sequence is TGTGCCAGCAGCCGATGGACTAGCGGGATATACAATGAGCAGTTCTTC. The entire variable domain, with the rest obtained from reference TRBV7-9 and TRBJ2-1, is as follows: DTGVSQNPRHKITKRGQNVTFRCDPISEHNRLYWYRQTLGQGPEFLTYFQNEAQLEKSRLLSDRFSAERPKGSFSTLEIQRTEQGDSAMYLCASSRWTSGIYNEQFFGPGTRLTVL.

This clonotype was picked up many times. The chain couples TRBV5-1 to TRBJ1-2; no clear D. CDR1 is SGHRS, CDR2 YFSETQ, per germline. The CDR3 covers 13 residues. Trimming took off 5 bases at V and 8 bases at J, with 16 bases between the two ends. The CDR3 loop reads CASSVGGEPGYTF. CDR3 nucleotides: TGCGCCAGCAGTGTGGGTGGGGAACCCGGCTACACCTTC.

This clonotype was detected ten times or more. CDR3 loop: CASTSTKLGTSGRATRETQYF. In DNA, the CDR3 is TGTGCCAGCACCTCCACCAAACTCGGGACTAGCGGGAGGGCCACTAGAGAGACCCAGTACTTC. The rearrangement links TRBV27 to TRBJ2-5, with 16 nucleotides matching TRBD2. The V gene's germline CDR1 is MNHEY and CDR2 SMNVEV (reference sequence). The length of the CDR3 is 21 residues. V lost 7 bases and J lost 4; bases outside the gene matches: 21.

In this sample, this clonotype turned up many times. The chain employs TRBV5-1 and TRBJ2-5, with 13 positions matching TRBD2. This CDR3 has 15 amino acids. Germline trimming cut 4 bases from V and 4 bases from J; bases unmatched to any gene: 4. Germline V gives CDR1 SGHRS, CDR2 YFSETQ. CDR3 region: CASSTSGRGVETQYF. The CDR3 nucleotides read TGCGCCAGCAGCACTAGCGGGAGGGGAGTAGAGACCCAGTACTTC.

This clonotype was counted ten times or more. V and J are TRBV6-4 and TRBJ2-2, with 10 nucleotides matching TRBD1. Germline CDR1 is MRHNA and CDR2 is SNTAGT. Trimming took 10 bases from V and 6 from J; bases not matched to a gene: 8. The CDR3 contains 14 residues. The CDR3 nucleotides read TGTGCCACCGGGACAGGGGTCTCTCCCGGGGAGCTGTTTTTT. Amino acid sequence: CATGTGVSPGELFF.

The sample holds many counts of this clonotype. V gene TRBV5-1 combines with J gene TRBJ2-1, with 12 bases fitting TRBD2. The germline V gene has CDR1 SGHRS and CDR2 YFSETQ. The junction had 17 bases not matched to a gene; V was cut back by 3 bases and J by 10 bases. The CDR3 sequence is 18 residues long. CDR3 in amino acids: CASSSRLLAGGPVREQFF. CDR3 DNA sequence: TGCGCCAGCAGCTCCCGCCTCCTAGCGGGAGGGCCGGTGCGCGAGCAGTTCTTC.

This clonotype was recorded many times. This CDR3 is CASSLGTSGRVADTQYF. The DNA of the CDR3 is TGTGCCAGCAGCTTAGGGACTAGCGGGAGGGTAGCAGATACGCAGTATTTT. The V call is TRBV7-8, the J call TRBJ2-3, with 15 bases lining up with TRBD2. Germline V gene lookup returns CDR1 SGHVS and CDR2 FQNEAQ. CDR3 length equals 17 residues. The V and J ends lost 1 base and 4 bases, in that order; junction bases with no gene match: 3.

This clonotype was seen at least ten times. The chain combines TRBV3-1 with TRBJ2-3; 8 nucleotides align to TRBD1. This CDR3 has 14 residues. Germline trimming cut 4 bases from V and 8 bases from J; bases unmatched to any gene: 8. From germline, CDR1 is LGHDT and CDR2 YNNKEL (reference sequence). The CDR3 DNA reads TGTGCCAGCAGCCCCGGACAGGGCCCAGGTACGCAGTATTTT. Translated, it gives CASSPGQGPGTQYF.

This clonotype has a count of ten or more. The chain has TRBV14 and TRBJ2-1; D possibly uses TRBD1 or TRBD2 (5 bases each). This CDR3 contains 16 residues. The ends were cut back, 0 bases at V and 4 bases at J, with 13 bases in the middle. Germline V CDR1 and CDR2: SGHDN, FVKESK. The CDR3 DNA reads TGTGCCAGCAGCCAAGATCACGGGGCTGTTTACAATGAGCAGTTCTTC. Translating gives CASSQDHGAVYNEQFF.

This clonotype was counted at least ten times. V and J are TRBV20-1 and TRBJ2-2; D may be TRBD2 (5 bases). The CDR3 spans 12 residues. CDR1 is DFQATT and CDR2 is SNEGSKA in the germline V gene (reference sequence). The V end lost 3 bases, the J end lost 7 bases, and 9 bases lay between the germline ends. The CDR3 DNA reads TGCAGTGCTAGTGAGGGTGGCGGGGAGCTGTTTTTT. Translating it yields CSASEGGGELFF.

This clonotype was recorded at least ten times. The chain recombines TRBV11-1 with TRBJ2-4; 7 bases align to TRBD2. J was trimmed by 7 bases and V by 3 bases; bases with no gene match: 9. This CDR3 region has 15 residues. Germline V gene data show CDR1 as SGHAT and CDR2 as FQDESV (reference sequence). This CDR3 is CASSLAGVSKNIQYF. In DNA, the CDR3 is TGTGCCAGCAGCTTGGCGGGAGTCTCAAAGAACATTCAGTACTTC.

This clonotype was detected ten times or more. The chain recombines TRBV3-1 with TRBJ2-3; D unclear. The germline gives CDR1 LGHDT, CDR2 YNNKEL (reference sequence). Trimming pared 3 bases from V and 6 bases from J, leaving 1 base between. The CDR3 extends over 10 amino acids. CDR3 region: CASSQDTQYF. The CDR3 nucleotides are TGTGCCAGCAGCCAGGATACGCAGTATTTT.

This clonotype has at least ten counts. The CDR3 sequence: CSAGVMGEEKLFF. The CDR3 DNA is TGCAGTGCTGGGGTGATGGGAGAGGAAAAACTGTTTTTT. The gene calls are TRBV20-1 and TRBJ1-4; D unclear. Per germline, CDR1 DFQATT and CDR2 SNEGSKA (reference sequence). V was cut by 5 bases and J by 8 bases, with 15 bases left in between. The CDR3 contains 13 residues.

This clonotype was counted a few times. The chain is built from TRBV4-1 and TRBJ2-3, with D possibly TRBD2 on 5 matching bases. V lost 4 bases, J lost 2 bases, and 13 bases lay in between. Germline loops: CDR1 MGHRA, CDR2 YSYEKL. The CDR3 totals 15 residues. CDR3 DNA: TGCGCCAGCAGCCGGAGCAGGAGGCACACAGATACGCAGTATTTT. Protein sequence: CASSRSRRHTDTQYF.

CDR3 residues: CASSGTGGGGYTF. In DNA form, the CDR3 reads TGTGCCAGCAGTGGGACAGGGGGCGGTGGCTACACCTTC. This rearrangement joins TRBV12-3 or TRBV12-4 to TRBJ1-2; 12 nucleotides line up with TRBD1. The CDR3 totals 13 residues. The ends lost 5 bases at V and 7 bases at J; junction bases unmatched: 2.

In its sample, this clonotype was seen many times. The chain carries TRBV4-2 and TRBJ2-7, with TRBD1 matching 7 bases. Germline-derived CDR1 and CDR2 are LGHNA and YNFKEQ. This CDR3 has 16 amino acids. V gave up 0 bases and J gave up 0 bases; unmatched junction bases: 5. CDR3: CASSQETGYSSYEQYF. The CDR3 DNA reads as TGTGCCAGCAGCCAAGAGACAGGGTATAGCTCCTACGAGCAGTACTTC.

This clonotype was counted many times. The V gene is TRBV20-1, the J gene TRBJ1-2; no firm D call. The CDR3 runs 14 residues. The germline V gene has CDR1 DFQATT and CDR2 SNEGSKA (reference sequence). V was shortened by 6 bases and J by 4 bases, with 18 bases between the two germline ends. In nucleotides, the CDR3 is TGCAGTGCGTCCCCGGTCTGGGAAGGCTATGGCTACACCTTC. Protein sequence: CSASPVWEGYGYTF.

This clonotype occurred many times. The chain couples TRBV11-2 to TRBJ2-1; D is possibly TRBD2 (5 bases). This CDR3 is 14 amino acids long. With 5 bases removed from V and 9 bases from J, the gap between germline ends came to 17 bases. CDR1 is SGHAT, CDR2 FQNNGV, per germline. CDR3 sequence reads: CASSRGGPLTEQFF. As DNA, the CDR3 is TGTGCCAGCAGCCGCGGCGGGCCTCTCACTGAGCAGTTCTTC. Full variable domain (remainder filled in from reference TRBV11-2 and TRBJ2-1): EAGVAQSPRYKIIEKRQSVAFWCNPISGHATLYWYQQILGQGPKLLIQFQNNGVVDDSQLPKDRFSAERLKGVDSTLKIQPAKLEDSAVYLCASSRGGPLTEQFFGPGTRLTVL.

Many counts were recorded for this clonotype. The chain carries TRBV7-2 and TRBJ2-1; D remains unclear. V lost 7 bases, J lost 6 bases, and 7 bases lay in between. CDR3 length: 11 amino acids. The germline V gene has CDR1 SGHTA and CDR2 FQGNSA. CDR3 sequence (DNA): TGTGCCAGCAAATTAGGCAATGAGCAGTTCTTC. Amino acid sequence: CASKLGNEQFF. Drawing the rest from reference TRBV7-2 and TRBJ2-1, the complete variable domain is GAGVSQSPSNKVTEKGKDVELRCDPISGHTALYWYRQSLGQGLEFLIYFQGNSAPDKSGLPSDRFSAERTGGSVSTLTIQRTQQEDSAVYLCASKLGNEQFFGPGTRLTVL.

This clonotype was found many times. The chain employs TRBV10-3 and TRBJ1-2; tentatively, D is TRBD1 (5 bases). V lost 3 bases and J 2 bases, leaving 13 bases between the germline ends. CDR1 is ENHRY and CDR2 is SYGVKD in the germline V gene. The CDR3 runs 15 residues. As DNA, the CDR3 is TGTGCCATCAGTGACGGGCAGGAGGGGAACTATGGCTACACCTTC. Protein product: CAISDGQEGNYGYTF.

At least ten counts were recorded for this clonotype. The genes are TRBV28 and TRBJ2-1; D gene unclear. The germline gives CDR1 MDHEN, CDR2 SYDVKM. This CDR3 is 15 amino acids long. Trimming removed 2 bases from V and 6 bases from J, with 14 bases in between. This CDR3 reads CASSLVGENRNEQFF. CDR3 DNA: TGTGCCAGCAGTTTAGTCGGCGAGAACCGCAATGAGCAGTTCTTC. Full variable domain (remainder filled in from reference TRBV28 and TRBJ2-1): DVKVTQSSRYLVKRTGEKVFLECVQDMDHENMFWYRQDPGLGLRLIYFSYDVKMKEKGDIPEGYSVSREKKERFSLILESASTNQTSMYLCASSLVGENRNEQFFGPGTRLTVL.

V usage is TRBV7-9 and J usage is TRBJ1-4; D gene unclear. The CDR3 is made up of 15 amino acids. V gave up 4 bases and J gave up 3 bases, with 12 bases separating them. In germline, CDR1 is SEHNR, CDR2 FQNEAQ (reference sequence). CDR3 sequence (DNA): TGTGCCAGCAGCTCCGCACCGGTGGCTAATGAAAAACTGTTTTTT. This translates into CASSSAPVANEKLFF.

This clonotype has ten or more counts. The chain uses TRBV24-1 and TRBJ2-5; 8 positions agree with TRBD2. This CDR3 has 15 amino acids. V shed 5 bases and J 5 bases; nucleotides not matched to a gene: 9. Germline CDR1 is KGHDR and CDR2 is SFDVKD. The CDR3 spells CATSGFSGMGETQYF. The CDR3 DNA follows: TGTGCCACCAGTGGGTTTAGCGGGATGGGTGAGACCCAGTACTTC.

This clonotype was observed at least ten times. This chain joins TRBV20-1 and TRBJ2-7; 11 bases are shared with TRBD2. CDR1 is DFQATT and CDR2 is SNEGSKA in the germline V gene (reference sequence). Trimming cost V 3 bases and J 5 bases; bases outside gene matches: 3. This CDR3 region has 13 residues. CDR3 nucleotides: TGCAGTGCTAGCGCTAGCGGGAGGAACGAGCAGTACTTC. Protein product: CSASASGRNEQYF.

This clonotype was counted at least ten times. J is TRBJ1-5 and V is TRBV5-1; D remains ambiguous. V was trimmed by 0 bases and J by 7 bases, leaving 11 bases between them. Germline V gene sequence: CDR1 SGHRS, CDR2 YFSETQ. The CDR3 loop spans 14 amino acids. The chain's CDR3 is CASSLEGSEQPQHF. The DNA for the CDR3 is TGCGCCAGCAGCTTGGAAGGGTCGGAGCAGCCCCAGCATTTT.

This chain joins TRBV27 and TRBJ2-1; D could derive from TRBD1 or TRBD2 (6 bases each). V was pared by 4 bases and J by 2 bases, with 9 bases between. Germline V gives CDR1 MNHEY, CDR2 SMNVEV (reference sequence). The CDR3 length is 14 residues. The CDR3 region is CASSYRGPYNEQFF. The CDR3 nucleotides are TGTGCCAGCAGTTACCGGGGGCCCTACAATGAGCAGTTCTTC.

The chain recombines TRBV10-3 with TRBJ1-2; D perhaps matches TRBD1 (5 bases). The CDR3 has 13 residues. Per germline, CDR1 ENHRY and CDR2 SYGVKD. V shed 8 bases and J shed 4 bases, with 14 bases lying between them. The CDR3 loop is CAISTPGSYGYTF. The CDR3 DNA follows: TGTGCCATCTCCACCCCAGGGAGCTATGGCTACACCTTC.